Listed below are T cell receptor beta chains from one sample, sequenced in a study of beta chain features in type 1 diabetes. Measured with immunoSEQ multiplex PCR; TCRdb has only the in-frame clones, and not every one. This table has 300,000 to 400,000 clones, less than 10% appearing once. Specimen: central memory CD4+ T cells from blood. The source of these receptors is a woman aged 18-29 years in good health. Each CDR3 is given with its conserved first and last residue. Fields, in order: D gene, J gene, clone size, V gene, CDR3 DNA, CDR3 protein. A D gene is named only where the DNA matches it firmly. Clone size, where shown, is once, few, many, or a class for clones that have expanded.

>NA|TRBJ2-1|few|TRBV7-9
TGTGCCAGCCTTAGAAAACGGGACGGAGAACAGTTCTTC
CASLRKRDGEQFF
>NA|TRBJ2-3|few|TRBV7-9
TGTGCCAGCAGCTCCCCCACCGGTCGGGATACGCAGTATTTT
CASSSPTGRDTQYF
>TRBD2|TRBJ2-3|few|TRBV7-2
TGTGCCAGCAAGGCGGGACTAGAGGGAGATACGCAGTATTTT
CASKAGLEGDTQYF
>TRBD2|TRBJ2-3|NA|TRBV19
TGTGCCAGTAGATCACGCCTAGCGGGAGACCCAGATACGCAGTATTTT
CASRSRLAGDPDTQYF
>NA|TRBJ2-2|few|TRBV7-9
TGCGCCAGCAGCACAGGACAGACTAACACCGGGGAGCTGTTTTTT
CASSTGQTNTGELFF
>NA|TRBJ1-2|NA|TRBV20-1
TGCAGTGCCCATCTTGGCTATGGCTACACCTTC
CSAHLGYGYTF
>NA|TRBJ1-2|few|TRBV7-9
TGTGCCAGCAGCTTAGACAGGGCTAACTATGGCTACACCTTC
CASSLDRANYGYTF
>TRBD2|TRBJ2-3|NA|TRBV19
TGTGCCACCCAAATGGGCGGGACTAGCACCTCAGATACGCAGTATTTT
CATQMGGTSTSDTQYF
>NA|TRBJ2-1|few|TRBV2
TGTGCCAGCAGTTCCTGGGCGGGTGAGCAGTTCTTC
CASSSWAGEQFF
>TRBD1|TRBJ1-5|NA|TRBV5-1
TGCGCCAGCAGAGAAACAGGGGCCGATCAGCCCCAGCATTTT
CASRETGADQPQHF
>NA|TRBJ1-1|few|TRBV5-1
TGCGCCAGCAGCTTGGGCGGGCTAACTGAAGCTTTCTTT
CASSLGGLTEAFF
>NA|TRBJ2-5|few|TRBV11-2
TGTGCCAGCAGCTCGCTCCCCCAAGAGACCCAGTACTTC
CASSSLPQETQYF
>TRBD2|TRBJ2-3|many|TRBV10-3
TGTGCCATCAGTAAGACTAGCGGGAGTACTGGCACAGATACGCAGTATTTT
CAISKTSGSTGTDTQYF
>NA|TRBJ1-4|few|TRBV25-1
TGTGCCAGCAGCCCCCTTACCGGGCCCAGCGGGGAAAAACTGTTTTTT
CASSPLTGPSGEKLFF
>TRBD2|TRBJ2-7|few|TRBV7-2
TGTGCCAGCAGCTTAAGAAGCGGGAGAGAATACGAGCAGTACTTC
CASSLRSGREYEQYF
>TRBD2|TRBJ2-1|many|TRBV10-2
TGCGCCAGCAGTGAGTACGGTCGGACTAGCGGAAGATACAATGAGCAGTTCTTC
CASSEYGRTSGRYNEQFF
>NA|TRBJ2-7|NA|TRBV4-2
TGTGCCAGCAGCCTTCGCTACGAGCAGTACTTC
CASSLRYEQYF
>NA|TRBJ2-7|few|TRBV5-1
TGCGCCAGCAGGGACAGCTCCTACGAGCAGTACTTC
CASRDSSYEQYF
>NA|TRBJ1-1|few|TRBV15
TGTGCCACCAGCAGAGTAATGAACACTGAAGCTTTCTTT
CATSRVMNTEAFF
>TRBD1|TRBJ2-2|few|TRBV2
TGTGCAGGACAGGGGGGCCCCGGGGAGCTGTTTTTT
CAGQGGPGELFF
>NA|TRBJ2-5|NA|TRBV10-3
TGTGCCATCAGTGAGGGGGAGGCCCAGTACTTC
CAISEGEAQYF
>NA|TRBJ1-1|NA|TRBV5-1
TGCGCCAGCAGCCTCGCGGGGATAGGCACTGAAGCTTTCTTT
CASSLAGIGTEAFF